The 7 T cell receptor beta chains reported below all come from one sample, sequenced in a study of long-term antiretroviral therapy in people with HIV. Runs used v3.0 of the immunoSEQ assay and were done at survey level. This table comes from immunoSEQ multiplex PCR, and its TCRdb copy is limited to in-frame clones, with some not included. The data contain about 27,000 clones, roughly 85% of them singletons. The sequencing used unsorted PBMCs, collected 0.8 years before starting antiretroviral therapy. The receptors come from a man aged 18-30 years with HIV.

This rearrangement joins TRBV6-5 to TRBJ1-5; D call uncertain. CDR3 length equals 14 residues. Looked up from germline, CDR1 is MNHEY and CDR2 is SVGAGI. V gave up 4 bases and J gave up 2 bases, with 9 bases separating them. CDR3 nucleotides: TGTGCCAGCAGTTCTTTCATTCGCAATCAGCCCCAGCATTTT. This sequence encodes CASSSFIRNQPQHF.

The CDR3 DNA reads TGTGCCAGCAGTTTGTGGGGCTTTTCCTACAATGAGCAGTTCTTC. It specifies CASSLWGFSYNEQFF. V gene TRBV27 combines with J gene TRBJ2-1; D perhaps matches TRBD1 (5 bases). Germline values: CDR1 MNHEY, CDR2 SMNVEV (reference sequence). The CDR3 runs 15 residues. V was pared by 3 bases and J by 1 base, with 10 bases between.

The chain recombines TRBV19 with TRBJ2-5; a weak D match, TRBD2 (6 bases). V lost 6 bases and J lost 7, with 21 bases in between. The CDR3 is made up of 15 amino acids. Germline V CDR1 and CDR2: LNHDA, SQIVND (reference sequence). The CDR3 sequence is CASSWLASERGTQYF. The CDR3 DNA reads TGTGCCAGTAGCTGGCTGGCTAGCGAGAGAGGGACCCAGTACTTC. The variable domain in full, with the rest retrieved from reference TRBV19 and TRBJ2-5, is DGGITQSPKYLFRKEGQNVTLSCEQNLNHDAMYWYRQDPGQGLRLIYYSQIVNDFQKGDIAEGYSVSREKKESFPLTVTSAQKNPTAFYLCASSWLASERGTQYFGPGTRLLVL.

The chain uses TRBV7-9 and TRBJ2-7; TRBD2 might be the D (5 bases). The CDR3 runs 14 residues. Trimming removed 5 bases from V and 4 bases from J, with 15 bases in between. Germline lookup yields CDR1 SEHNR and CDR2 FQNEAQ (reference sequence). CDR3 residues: CASSPGGRPYEQYF. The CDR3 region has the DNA TGTGCCAGCAGCCCCGGAGGAAGACCTTACGAGCAGTACTTC.

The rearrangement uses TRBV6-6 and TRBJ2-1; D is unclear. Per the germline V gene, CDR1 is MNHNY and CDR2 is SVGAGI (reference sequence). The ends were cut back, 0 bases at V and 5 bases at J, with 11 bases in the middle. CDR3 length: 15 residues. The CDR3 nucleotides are TGTGCCAGCAGTTACTCCATCAAGAGCGACAATGAGCAGTTCTTC. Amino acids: CASSYSIKSDNEQFF.

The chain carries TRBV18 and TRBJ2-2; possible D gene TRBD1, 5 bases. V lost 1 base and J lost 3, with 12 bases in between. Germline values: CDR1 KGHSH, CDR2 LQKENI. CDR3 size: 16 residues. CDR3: CASSPRTQGDTGELFF. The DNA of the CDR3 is TGTGCCAGCTCACCACGGACGCAGGGTGACACCGGGGAGCTGTTTTTT.

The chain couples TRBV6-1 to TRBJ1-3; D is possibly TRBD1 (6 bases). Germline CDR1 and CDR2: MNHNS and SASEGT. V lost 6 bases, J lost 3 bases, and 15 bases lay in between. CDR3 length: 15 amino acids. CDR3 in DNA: TGTGCCAGCAGCCAGGGGAAGTATGGTGGAAACACCATATATTTT. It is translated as CASSQGKYGGNTIYF.